Given below is one TCR beta chain in context. From germline, CDR1 is SEHNR and CDR2 FQNEAQ (reference sequence). The V gene lost 0 bases and the J gene lost 4 bases, with 19 bases spanning the gap. The length of the CDR3 is 18 residues. Primers used in a second PCR of about 6 to 11 cycles were a sample-barcoded 5' primer and a J-beta primer mix. MiXCR was run by TCRdb on the 5' RACE reads, yielding one entry per CDR3 protein. Of about 640,000 distinct CDR3 sequences listed, approximately 59% were seen once; the top ten hold more than 35%. The data derive from a study of blood T cells in healthy people across ages.

This clonotype was sampled from a man aged 60 to 69 in good health. Sequencing used blood. The chain joins TRBV7-9 to TRBJ1-5; D perhaps matches TRBD1 (5 bases). CDR3 residues: CASSLAVRDHHTNQPQHF. In DNA form, the CDR3 reads TGTGCCAGCAGCTTAGCGGTCAGGGACCATCATACGAATCAGCCCCAGCATTTT.